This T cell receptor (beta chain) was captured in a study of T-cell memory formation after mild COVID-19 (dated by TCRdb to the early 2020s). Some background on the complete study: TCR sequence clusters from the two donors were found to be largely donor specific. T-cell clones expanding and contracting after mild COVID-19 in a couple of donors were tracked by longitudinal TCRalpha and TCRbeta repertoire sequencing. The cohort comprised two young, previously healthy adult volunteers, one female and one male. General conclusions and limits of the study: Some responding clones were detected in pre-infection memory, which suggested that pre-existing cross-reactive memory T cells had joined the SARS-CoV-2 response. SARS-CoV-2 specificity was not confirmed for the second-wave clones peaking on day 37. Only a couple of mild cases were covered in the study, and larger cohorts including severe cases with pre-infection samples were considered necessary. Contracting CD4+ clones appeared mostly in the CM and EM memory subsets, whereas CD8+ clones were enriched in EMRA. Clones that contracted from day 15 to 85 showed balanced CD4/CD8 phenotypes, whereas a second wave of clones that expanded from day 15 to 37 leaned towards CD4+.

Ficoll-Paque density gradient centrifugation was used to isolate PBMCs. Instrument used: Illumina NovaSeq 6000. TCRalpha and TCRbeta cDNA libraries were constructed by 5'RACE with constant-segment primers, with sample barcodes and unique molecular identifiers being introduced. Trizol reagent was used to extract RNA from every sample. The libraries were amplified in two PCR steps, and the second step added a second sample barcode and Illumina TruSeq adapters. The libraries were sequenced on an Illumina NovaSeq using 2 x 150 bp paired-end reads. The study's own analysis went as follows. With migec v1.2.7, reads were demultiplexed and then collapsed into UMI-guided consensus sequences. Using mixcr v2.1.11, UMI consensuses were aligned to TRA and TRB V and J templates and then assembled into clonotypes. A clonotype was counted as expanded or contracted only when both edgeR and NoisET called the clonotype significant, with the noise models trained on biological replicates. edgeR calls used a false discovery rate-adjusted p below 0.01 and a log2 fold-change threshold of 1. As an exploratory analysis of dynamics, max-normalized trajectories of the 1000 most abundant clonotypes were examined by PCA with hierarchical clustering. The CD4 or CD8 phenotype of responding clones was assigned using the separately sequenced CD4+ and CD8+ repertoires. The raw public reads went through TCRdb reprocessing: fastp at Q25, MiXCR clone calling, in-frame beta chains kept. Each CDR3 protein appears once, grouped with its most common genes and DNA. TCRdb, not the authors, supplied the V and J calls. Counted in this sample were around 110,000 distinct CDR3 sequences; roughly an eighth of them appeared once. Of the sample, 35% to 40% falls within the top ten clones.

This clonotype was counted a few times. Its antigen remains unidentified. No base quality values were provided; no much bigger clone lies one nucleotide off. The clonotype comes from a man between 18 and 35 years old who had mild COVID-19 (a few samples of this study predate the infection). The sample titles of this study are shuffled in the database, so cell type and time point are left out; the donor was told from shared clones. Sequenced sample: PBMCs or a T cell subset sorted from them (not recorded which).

This receptor carries the CDR3 CASSRAGRSNTEAFF. The nucleotide sequence reads TGTGCCAGCAGTCGCGCAGGGAGATCGAACACTGAAGCTTTCTTT. The receptor chain draws on TRBV6-2 or TRBV6-3 and TRBJ1-1; TRBD1 is a possible D gene, resting on 5 matching bases. CDR1 MNHEY and CDR2 SVGEGT were looked up in the germline V gene. Relative to germline, V is 5 bases shorter and J is 1 base shorter, with 14 bases between their ends. The CDR3 runs 15 amino acids, cysteine and phenylalanine included. The kept DNA is CDR3 alone, 45 bases in frame from the first base.